This is a list of T cell receptor beta chains from one sample in a study of glioma-infiltrating T cells after dendritic cell vaccination. Sequencing was performed with immunoSEQ multiplex PCR; in TCRdb, only in-frame clones are kept and a portion is missing. Altogether approximately 50,000 clones are present, approximately 91% being singletons, with the ten largest covering roughly 5.4%. The sample in question was blood, obtained after dendritic cell vaccination. These TCRs come from a human donor with glioblastoma. Each CDR3 is given with its conserved first and last residue. A D gene is named only where the DNA matches it firmly. Not every row has a clone size; where given, it reads once, few, many or a size class.

>9|TRBV7-2|TRBJ1-1|NA|NA
CASGSEVFF
TGTGCCAGCGGATCTGAGGTTTTCTTT
>15|TRBV7-2|TRBJ2-1|TRBD2|NA
CASSSPGLADNEQFF
TGTGCCAGCAGCTCACCGGGACTAGCGGACAATGAGCAGTTCTTC
>14|TRBV6-5|TRBJ2-7|TRBD1|NA
CASKRTGSTYEQYF
TGTGCCAGCAAAAGGACAGGGAGCACCTACGAGCAGTACTTC
>15|TRBV4-2|TRBJ2-1|NA|once
CASSQGEGGAGEQFF
TGTGCCAGCAGCCAAGGGGAGGGGGGGGCAGGTGAGCAGTTCTTC
>13|TRBV5-4|TRBJ2-1|NA|NA
CASSLGIENEQFF
TGTGCCAGCAGCTTGGGAATAGAAAATGAGCAGTTCTTC
>15|TRBV5-1|TRBJ2-2|TRBD2|NA
CASSLVGRGTGELFF
TGCGCCAGCAGCTTGGTCGGGAGGGGCACCGGGGAGCTGTTTTTT
>16|TRBV6-6|TRBJ2-2|NA|few
CASKGAGSGLTGELFF
TGTGCCAGCAAAGGGGCGGGATCAGGGCTGACCGGGGAGCTGTTTTTT
>14|TRBV7-3|TRBJ2-7|TRBD2|NA
CASSLAGGPGEQYF
TGTGCCAGCAGCTTAGCGGGAGGGCCGGGAGAGCAGTACTTC
>16|TRBV6-1|TRBJ2-7|TRBD2|NA
CASSEVFGRATYEQYF
TGTGCCAGCAGTGAAGTCTTCGGGAGGGCCACTTACGAGCAGTACTTC
>13|TRBV7-9|TRBJ2-2|NA|NA
CASREGHPGELFF
TGTGCCAGCAGAGAGGGTCACCCCGGGGAGCTGTTTTTT
>16|TRBV2|TRBJ2-5|TRBD2|NA
CASQKWLSGIQETQYF
TGTGCCAGCCAAAAGTGGTTGAGCGGGATACAAGAGACCCAGTACTTC
>10|TRBV20-1|TRBJ2-7|NA|NA
CSATSNEQYF
TGCAGTGCTACCTCTAACGAGCAGTACTTC
>13|TRBV18|TRBJ1-2|TRBD1|NA
CAGSPTGVDGYTF
TGTGCCGGCTCACCAACAGGGGTTGATGGCTACACCTTC
>11|TRBV6-1|TRBJ2-5|NA|NA
CASTEEETQYF
TGTGCCAGCACAGAGGAAGAGACCCAGTACTTC
>15|TRBV27|TRBJ2-2|TRBD1|NA
CASSRTGGFGGELFF
TGTGCCAGCAGTCGGACAGGGGGCTTTGGCGGGGAGCTGTTTTTT
>15|TRBV7-2|TRBJ2-7|TRBD2|NA
CASSPGVAGQAEQYF
TGTGCCAGCAGTCCCGGGGTAGCGGGACAAGCCGAGCAGTACTTC
>15|TRBV30|TRBJ2-2|NA|once
CAWSVKHLLTGELFF
TGTGCCTGGAGTGTAAAACATTTGTTGACCGGGGAGCTGTTTTTT
>15|TRBV30|TRBJ2-1|TRBD1|NA
CAWSPMGQADNEQFF
TGTGCCTGGAGTCCTATGGGACAGGCGGACAATGAGCAGTTCTTC
>16|TRBV7-3|TRBJ2-1|TRBD2|NA
CASSLGAGDAYNEQFF
TGTGCCAGCAGCTTAGGAGCGGGAGACGCCTACAATGAGCAGTTCTTC
>15|TRBV28|TRBJ1-1|TRBD1|NA
CASTSFPGQHTEAFF
TGTGCCAGCACCTCCTTCCCGGGACAGCACACTGAAGCTTTCTTT
>14|TRBV10-3|TRBJ2-1|TRBD2|NA
CAISQNLAVNEQFF
TGTGCCATCAGTCAGAACCTAGCGGTCAATGAGCAGTTCTTC
>16|TRBV5-4|TRBJ2-7|TRBD1|NA
CASSPFGGTGSYEQYF
TGTGCCAGCAGCCCTTTTGGGGGGACAGGGAGCTACGAGCAGTACTTC
>13|TRBV18|TRBJ2-3|NA|NA
CASSPPFSDTQYF
TGTGCCAGCTCACCACCGTTCTCAGATACGCAGTATTTT
>13|TRBV6-1|TRBJ1-5|NA|NA
CASKLPGNQPQHF
TGTGCCAGCAAATTGCCAGGCAATCAGCCCCAGCATTTT